The 20 T cell receptor beta chains listed next were all sequenced from one sample in a study of CD8 T cells in Susac syndrome. An input of about 0.5 to 1 ug of RNA was subjected to reverse transcription using random hexamers. TCRdb used MiXCR to reprocess the immunoSEQ multiplex PCR reads, holding one entry per CDR3 protein. The table lists 150,000 to 180,000 distinct CDR3 sequences, about 95% of them singletons. The material sequenced was CD4+ T cells from PBMCs. The receptor set was obtained from a human donor with Susac syndrome.

The chain combines TRBV5-1 with TRBJ2-7; D could derive from TRBD1 or TRBD2 (5 bases each). CDR3 length equals 14 residues. CDR1 and CDR2 from the germline V gene are SGHRS and YFSETQ. V shed 5 bases and J shed 2 bases, with 14 bases lying between them. For the CDR3, the DNA is TGCGCCAGCAGGGGGGTCATCACTACCTACGAGCAGTACTTC. Translating gives CASRGVITTYEQYF.

The V gene is TRBV4-1, the J gene TRBJ2-1; unclear D gene. The V and J ends lost 3 bases and 12 bases respectively, with 15 bases between them. The CDR3 runs 13 residues. Germline V gives CDR1 MGHRA, CDR2 YSYEKL. CDR3: CASSQAYSQWQFF. The CDR3 coding sequence is TGCGCCAGCAGCCAGGCCTATTCTCAGTGGCAGTTCTTC.

The rearrangement joins TRBV3-1 to TRBJ2-1; maybe TRBD2 (5 bases). This CDR3 has 14 amino acids. Germline V gene lookup returns CDR1 LGHDT and CDR2 YNNKEL (reference sequence). V was shortened by 2 bases and J by 7 bases, with 12 bases between the two germline ends. CDR3 in amino acids: CASSQKAGENEQFF. CDR3 coding DNA: TGTGCCAGCAGCCAAAAGGCCGGGGAAAATGAGCAGTTCTTC.

This clonotype was seen a single time. The chain joins TRBV27 to TRBJ2-7; no reliable D call. This CDR3 has 14 amino acids. With 5 bases removed from V and 1 base from J, the gap between germline ends came to 12 bases. Germline CDR1 is MNHEY and CDR2 is SMNVEV (reference sequence). The CDR3 DNA is TGTGCCAGCAGTCCCTTAATCGGTTCCTACGAGCAGTACTTC. It encodes CASSPLIGSYEQYF.

The CDR3 region has the DNA TGTGCCAGCAGCTTAGTTTTGTGGGCTTCTTGTCAGCCCCAGCATTTT. Protein: CASSLVLWASCQPQHF. The V gene is TRBV7-9, the J gene TRBJ1-5; unclear D gene. The CDR3 extends over 16 amino acids. V gave up 1 base and J gave up 6 bases, with 16 bases separating them. Germline V gene sequence: CDR1 SEHNR, CDR2 FQNEAQ (reference sequence).

The chain combines TRBV18 with TRBJ2-1; D is uncertain. Germline V gives CDR1 KGHSH, CDR2 LQKENI. V was shortened by 4 bases and J by 7 bases, with 8 bases between the two germline ends. CDR3 length: 12 amino acids. Written as DNA, the CDR3 is TGTGCCAGCTCACGAGCGAATAATGAGCAGTTCTTC. This sequence encodes CASSRANNEQFF. The full variable domain, its missing parts supplied by reference TRBV18 and TRBJ2-1, is NAGVMQNPRHLVRRRGQEARLRCSPMKGHSHVYWYRQLPEEGLKFMVYLQKENIIDESGMPKERFSAEFPKEGPSILRIQQVVRGDSAAYFCASSRANNEQFFGPGTRLTVL.

The chain recombines TRBV11-3 with TRBJ1-2, with D hard to call. With 5 bases removed from V and 0 bases from J, the gap between germline ends came to 13 bases. CDR3 length equals 15 residues. Germline loops: CDR1 SGHNT, CDR2 YENEEA. The DNA of the CDR3 is TGTGCCAGCAGCCCCGGCGGCGGAGCTAACTATGGCTACACCTTC. Translating gives CASSPGGGANYGYTF.

V is TRBV3-1 and J is TRBJ1-1; D is uncertain. With 3 bases removed from V and 1 base from J, the gap between germline ends came to 9 bases. The CDR3 length is 14 residues. Germline V CDR1 and CDR2: LGHDT, YNNKEL (reference sequence). CDR3 sequence reads: CASSHLGPNTEAFF. In nucleotides, the CDR3 is TGTGCCAGCAGCCACTTGGGCCCGAACACTGAAGCTTTCTTT.

V and J are TRBV7-2 and TRBJ1-2, with 7 bases identical to TRBD1. The V segment lost 5 bases and the J segment 4 bases; nucleotides outside the gene matches: 7. The CDR3 is made up of 14 amino acids. Germline loops: CDR1 SGHTA, CDR2 FQGNSA. The CDR3 nucleotides read TGTGCCAGCAGCCCGAACAGGGGCCGCTATGGCTACACCTTC. Translating gives CASSPNRGRYGYTF. Full variable domain (remainder filled in from reference TRBV7-2 and TRBJ1-2): GAGVSQSPSNKVTEKGKDVELRCDPISGHTALYWYRQSLGQGLEFLIYFQGNSAPDKSGLPSDRFSAERTGGSVSTLTIQRTQQEDSAVYLCASSPNRGRYGYTFGSGTRLTVV.

The chain carries TRBV5-1 and TRBJ2-3; 9 positions agree with TRBD2. Per the germline V gene, CDR1 is SGHRS and CDR2 is YFSETQ. This CDR3 is 16 amino acids long. V lost 0 bases, J lost 2 bases, and 4 bases stayed unmatched. CDR3 bases: TGCGCCAGCAGCTTGGGTAGCGGGGGTTCCACAGATACGCAGTATTTT. It codes for CASSLGSGGSTDTQYF. Complete variable domain (other parts from reference TRBV5-1 and TRBJ2-3): KAGVTQTPRYLIKTRGQQVTLSCSPISGHRSVSWYQQTPGQGLQFLFEYFSETQRNKGNFPGRFSGRQFSNSRSEMNVSTLELGDSALYLCASSLGSGGSTDTQYFGPGTRLTVL.

CDR3 region: CASSARQGEEKLFF. The DNA for the CDR3 is TGTGCCAGCAGCGCCCGACAGGGGGAAGAAAAACTGTTTTTT. This chain connects TRBV9 to TRBJ1-4, with 9 bases lining up with TRBD1. The ends lost 3 bases at V and 8 bases at J; junction bases unmatched: 5. Germline CDR1 is SGDLS and CDR2 is YYNGEE. This CDR3 is built from 14 residues. The variable domain in full, completed from reference TRBV9 and TRBJ1-4, reads DSGVTQTPKHLITATGQRVTLRCSPRSGDLSVYWYQQSLDQGLQFLIQYYNGEERAKGNILERFSAQQFPDLHSELNLSSLELGDSALYFCASSARQGEEKLFFGSGTQLSVL.

The chain recombines TRBV7-9 with TRBJ2-1; D call uncertain. Trimming took off 5 bases at V and 5 bases at J, with 19 bases between the two ends. This CDR3 is built from 16 residues. From germline, CDR1 is SEHNR and CDR2 FQNEAQ (reference sequence). CDR3 in DNA: TGTGCCAGCAGCCCGTTGGGGATAAATAAACACAATGAGCAGTTCTTC. Amino acids: CASSPLGINKHNEQFF. Drawing the rest from reference TRBV7-9 and TRBJ2-1, the complete variable domain is DTGVSQNPRHKITKRGQNVTFRCDPISEHNRLYWYRQTLGQGPEFLTYFQNEAQLEKSRLLSDRFSAERPKGSFSTLEIQRTEQGDSAMYLCASSPLGINKHNEQFFGPGTRLTVL.

The chain links TRBV29-1 to TRBJ2-1; TRBD1 matches at 10 bases. The CDR3 extends over 14 amino acids. V trimming: 5 bases; J trimming: 0 bases; junction bases outside the gene matches: 1. Germline loops: CDR1 SQVTM, CDR2 ANQGSEA. The chain's CDR3 is CSVRTGGSYNEQFF. DNA of the CDR3: TGCAGCGTTCGGACAGGGGGCTCCTACAATGAGCAGTTCTTC.

This chain connects TRBV29-1 to TRBJ2-7; 9 bases are a match to TRBD1. Germline V gene lookup returns CDR1 SQVTM and CDR2 ANQGSEA. Unmatched junction bases numbered 11, after V lost 6 bases and J lost 5 bases. The CDR3 totals 14 residues. Here the CDR3 DNA reads TGCAGCGTCAATCCATGGGACAGGGCCCACGAGCAGTACTTC. It is translated as CSVNPWDRAHEQYF.

This chain links TRBV20-1 with TRBJ1-1; 7 bases are a match to TRBD1. V shed 4 bases and J 12 bases; nucleotides not matched to a gene: 8. CDR1 is DFQATT, CDR2 SNEGSKA, per germline (reference sequence). The CDR3 totals 11 residues. The CDR3, as DNA: TGCAGTGCTAAAAAGGGACAGATAACTTTCTTT. It yields the protein CSAKKGQITFF.

This clonotype showed up just once. The chain recombines TRBV9 with TRBJ1-4; D gene unclear. Germline V gene sequence: CDR1 SGDLS, CDR2 YYNGEE. The CDR3 contains 16 residues. The V gene lost 3 bases and the J gene lost 7 bases, with 19 bases spanning the gap. CDR3: CASSDRETVTSEKLFF. In nucleotides, the CDR3 is TGTGCCAGCAGCGACCGGGAGACCGTAACCAGTGAAAAACTGTTTTTT.

The chain combines TRBV14 with TRBJ2-1; 9 positions agree with TRBD2. The CDR3 spans 16 residues. CDR1 and CDR2 from the germline V gene are SGHDN and FVKESK. V dropped 1 base and J dropped 7; count of bases not matched to a gene: 8. The CDR3 bases are TGTGCCAGCAGCCAAGGCGCTAGCGGGGCTCGAAATGAGCAGTTCTTC. It codes for CASSQGASGARNEQFF.

The chain carries TRBV29-1 and TRBJ1-1; D possibly corresponds to TRBD1 (6 bases). This CDR3 contains 12 residues. V lost 7 bases to trimming and J lost 2 bases, with 11 bases between them. Germline V CDR1 and CDR2: SQVTM, ANQGSEA. CDR3 sequence (DNA): TGCAGCGGCAGCAGGGGCAACACTGAAGCTTTCTTT. Translating it yields CSGSRGNTEAFF.

V gene TRBV18 combines with J gene TRBJ1-6, with TRBD1 matching over 7 bases. The trim removed 3 bases at V and 10 bases at J, leaving 9 bases unmatched. This CDR3 spans 15 amino acids. Germline CDR1 reads KGHSH; CDR2 reads LQKENI. The CDR3 DNA is TGTGCCAGCTCACCGGACGTCCCGGGACAGTCACCCCTCCACTTT. The encoded protein is CASSPDVPGQSPLHF. Full variable domain (outside the CDR3, taken from reference TRBV18 and TRBJ1-6): NAGVMQNPRHLVRRRGQEARLRCSPMKGHSHVYWYRQLPEEGLKFMVYLQKENIIDESGMPKERFSAEFPKEGPSILRIQQVVRGDSAAYFCASSPDVPGQSPLHFGNGTRLTVT.

V is TRBV20-1 and J is TRBJ1-1; D call uncertain. V dropped 7 bases and J dropped 7 bases, with 4 bases sitting between them. The length of the CDR3 is 8 residues. The germline V gene has CDR1 DFQATT and CDR2 SNEGSKA (reference sequence). The CDR3 DNA reads as TGCAGTGTTGATGAAGCTTTCTTT. Translated: CSVDEAFF.